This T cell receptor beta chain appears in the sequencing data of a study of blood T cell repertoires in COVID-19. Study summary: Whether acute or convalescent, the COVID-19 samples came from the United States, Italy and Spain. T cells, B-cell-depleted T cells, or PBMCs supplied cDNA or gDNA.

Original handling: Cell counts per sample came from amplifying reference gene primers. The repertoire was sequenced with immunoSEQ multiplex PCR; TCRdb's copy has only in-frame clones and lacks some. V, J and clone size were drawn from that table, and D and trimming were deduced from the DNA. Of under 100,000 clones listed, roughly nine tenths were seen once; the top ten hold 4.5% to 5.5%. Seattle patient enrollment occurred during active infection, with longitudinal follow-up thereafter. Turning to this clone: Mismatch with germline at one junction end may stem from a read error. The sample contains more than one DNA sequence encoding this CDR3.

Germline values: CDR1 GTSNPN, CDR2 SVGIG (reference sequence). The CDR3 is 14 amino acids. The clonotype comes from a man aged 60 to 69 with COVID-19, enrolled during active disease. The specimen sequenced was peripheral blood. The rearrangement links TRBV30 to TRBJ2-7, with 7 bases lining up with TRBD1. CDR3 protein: CACTPTGSPYEQYF. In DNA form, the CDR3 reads TGTGCCTGTACTCCGACAGGGTCACCCTACGAGCAGTACTTT. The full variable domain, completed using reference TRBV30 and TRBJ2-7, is SQTIHQWPATLVQPVGSPLSLECTVEGTSNPNLYWYRQAAGRGLQLLFYSVGIGQISSEVPQNLSASRPQDRQFILSSKKLLLSDSGFYLCACTPTGSPYEQYFGPGTRLTVT.